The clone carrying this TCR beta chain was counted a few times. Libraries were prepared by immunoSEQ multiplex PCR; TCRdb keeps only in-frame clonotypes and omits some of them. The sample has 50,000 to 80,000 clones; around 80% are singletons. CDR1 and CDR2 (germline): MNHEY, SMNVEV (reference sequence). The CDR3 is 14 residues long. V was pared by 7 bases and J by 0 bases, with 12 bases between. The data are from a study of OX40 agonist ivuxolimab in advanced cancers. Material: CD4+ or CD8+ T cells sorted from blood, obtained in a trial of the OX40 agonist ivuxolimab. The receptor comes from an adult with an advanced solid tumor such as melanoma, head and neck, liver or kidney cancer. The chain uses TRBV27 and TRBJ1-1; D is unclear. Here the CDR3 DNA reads TGTGCCAGCAAAAGAGCGGCCTTGAACACTGAAGCTTTCTTT. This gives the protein CASKRAALNTEAFF.